Reported below is one T cell receptor beta chain. Its antigen is unidentified. This entry comes from a study of CD8+ T cells in alopecia areata. Overall study: In an open-label trial, patients got 5 to 10 mg tofacitinib twice daily. Patients remained on tofacitinib for 6 to 18 months and then went 6 months without it.

Treatment defined: oral pan-JAK inhibitor, 5-10 mg twice daily. Specimens obtained from alopecia areata patients comprised lesional scalp punch biopsies and peripheral blood. Trimming removed 0 bases at V and 3 bases at J, with 8 bases between. CDR3 length: 14 residues. Germline V gene data show CDR1 as ENHRY and CDR2 as SYGVKD. Extracted from the samples, RNA was reverse transcribed into cDNA to serve as the sequencing template. Profiled with immunoSEQ multiplex PCR; TCRdb holds only in-frame clones, not every one. The profile shows more than 90,000 clones, roughly 50% of them singletons. Study-wide results and limits: On tofacitinib, scalp clonality and expanded CD8+ clones among top 100 fell significantly.

This clonotype was sampled from a human donor with alopecia areata. The rearrangement links TRBV10-3 to TRBJ1-1; D uncertain. The specimen was CD8+ T cells sorted from blood, collected at week 24, from a patient treated with tofacitinib. The CDR3 DNA reads TGTGCCATCAGTGAGTCAGACGGGTACACTGAAGCTTTCTTT. Amino acids: CAISESDGYTEAFF.